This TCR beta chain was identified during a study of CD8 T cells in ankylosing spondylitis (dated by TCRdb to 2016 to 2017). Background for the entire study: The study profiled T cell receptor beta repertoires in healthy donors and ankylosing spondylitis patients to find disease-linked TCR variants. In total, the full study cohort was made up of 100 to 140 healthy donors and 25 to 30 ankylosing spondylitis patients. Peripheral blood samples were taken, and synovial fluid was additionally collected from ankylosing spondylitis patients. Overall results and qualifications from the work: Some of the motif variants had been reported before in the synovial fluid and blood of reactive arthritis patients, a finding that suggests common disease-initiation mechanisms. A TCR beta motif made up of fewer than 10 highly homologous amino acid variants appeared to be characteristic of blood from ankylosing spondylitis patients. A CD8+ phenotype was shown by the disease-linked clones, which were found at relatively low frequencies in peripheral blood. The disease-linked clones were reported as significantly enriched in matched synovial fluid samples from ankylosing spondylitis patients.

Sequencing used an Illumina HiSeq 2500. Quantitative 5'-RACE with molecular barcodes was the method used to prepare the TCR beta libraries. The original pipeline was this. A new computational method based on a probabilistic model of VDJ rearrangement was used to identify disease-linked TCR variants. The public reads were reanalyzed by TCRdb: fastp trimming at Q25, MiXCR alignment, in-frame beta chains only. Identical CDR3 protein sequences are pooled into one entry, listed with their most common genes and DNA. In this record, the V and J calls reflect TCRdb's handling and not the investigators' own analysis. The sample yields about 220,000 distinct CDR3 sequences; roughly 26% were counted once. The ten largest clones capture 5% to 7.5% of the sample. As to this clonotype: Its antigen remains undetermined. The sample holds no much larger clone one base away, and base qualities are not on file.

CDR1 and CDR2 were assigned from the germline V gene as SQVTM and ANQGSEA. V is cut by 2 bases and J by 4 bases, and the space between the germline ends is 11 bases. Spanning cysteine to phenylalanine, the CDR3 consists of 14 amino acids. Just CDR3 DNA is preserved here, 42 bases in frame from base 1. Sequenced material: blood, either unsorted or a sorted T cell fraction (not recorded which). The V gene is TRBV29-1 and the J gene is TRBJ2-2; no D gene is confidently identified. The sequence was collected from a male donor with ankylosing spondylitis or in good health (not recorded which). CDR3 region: CSVEFLDFTGELFF. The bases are TGCAGCGTTGAATTCTTGGATTTCACCGGGGAGCTGTTTTTT.